Given below is one TCR beta chain in context. Its antigen is not known. Naive CD8 cells, CD45RO-negative and positively selected for CCR7, excluded terminally differentiated effector memory CD45RA+ cells. An approximately 200 ng quantity of DNA, some 30,000 T cell genomes, went into the sorted-subset replicate PCRs. Clones were sequenced by immunoSEQ multiplex PCR, and TCRdb holds only the in-frame ones, with some missing. The table shows around 2.1 million clones, with about 92% occurring only once. The data were obtained in a study of shared clonotypes between healthy human individuals. Regarding the study as a whole: Researchers sampled blood only, noting tissue repertoires likely differ.

Trimming removed 2 bases at V and 8 bases at J, with 12 bases between. Per the germline V gene, CDR1 is SEHNR and CDR2 is FQNEAQ (reference sequence). The CDR3 covers 13 residues. The chain joins TRBV7-9 to TRBJ1-2; no clear D gene. Sequencing was done on a sample of naive CD8+ T cells from PBMCs. This TCR was sampled from a man between 18 and 35 years old in good health. Some clones in this sample may be carry-over from other donors' samples. The CDR3 DNA is TGTGCCAGCAGCTTAACCGTCGCTGGAGGCTACACCTTC. It yields the protein CASSLTVAGGYTF.